Listed here are 21 T cell receptor beta chains from one sample, sequenced in a study of T-cell reconstitution after alpha-beta-depleted transplantation in children. For TCRbeta, the library was prepared with unique molecular identifiers. TCRdb reanalysed the PCR reads using MiXCR and keeps one entry per CDR3 protein. The sample holds approximately 1,000,000 distinct CDR3 sequences, about 29% seen once. This specimen was PBMCs, mostly from graft donor cells, taken 360 days after TCRalphabeta/CD19-depleted stem cell transplant. These receptors were taken from a boy under two years old who had a stem cell transplant for SCID, so the T cells may come from the graft donor.

The V call is TRBV5-1, the J call TRBJ1-1; no firm D call. V was pared by 0 bases and J by 4 bases, with 13 bases between. The germline V gene has CDR1 SGHRS and CDR2 YFSETQ. The length of the CDR3 is 15 residues. In DNA form, the CDR3 reads TGCGCCAGCAGCTTGGAGGCCCTGCCGTCCACTGAAGCTTTCTTT. Amino acids: CASSLEALPSTEAFF.

This chain links TRBV12-3 or TRBV12-4 with TRBJ1-6; no definite D call. The CDR3 loop spans 12 amino acids. Trimming left V 6 bases short and J 11 bases short, with 11 bases between. The CDR3 reads CASRRPETPLHF. As DNA, the CDR3 is TGTGCCAGCAGGCGCCCCGAGACACCCCTCCACTTT.

The chain combines TRBV5-1 with TRBJ2-1, with unresolved D. The CDR3 runs to 21 residues. Germline lookup yields CDR1 SGHRS and CDR2 YFSETQ. V was clipped by 1 base and J by 0 bases, with 26 bases between them. The DNA for the CDR3 is TGCGCCAGCAGCTTGTTGATTCCCCCACGGACGGGTCCGAGCTCCTACAATGAGCAGTTCTTC. Protein product: CASSLLIPPRTGPSSYNEQFF.

This clonotype was seen more than once but under ten times. The V gene is TRBV15, the J gene TRBJ1-2, with D tentatively TRBD1 (6 bases). V was trimmed by 2 bases and J by 4 bases, leaving 11 bases between them. Germline V gene sequence: CDR1 LNHNV, CDR2 YYDKDF (reference sequence). The CDR3 consists of 14 residues. The CDR3 spells CATSRPGQIYGYTF. In DNA, the CDR3 is TGTGCCACCAGCAGACCCGGACAGATCTATGGCTACACCTTC.

This clonotype was counted at least ten times. V is TRBV21-1 and J is TRBJ2-7. TRBV21-1 is given as a pseudogene. The length of the CDR3 is 15 residues. The CDR3 region is CASSKDRQWVYEQYF. The CDR3 DNA reads TGTGCCAGCAGCAAAGATAGGCAGTGGGTCTACGAGCAGTACTTC.

The DNA for the CDR3 is TGTGCCATCAGTGCAGGCAGGGTAAACTACGAGCAGTACTTC. Protein sequence: CAISAGRVNYEQYF. The chain links TRBV10-3 to TRBJ2-7; D possibly corresponds to TRBD1 (5 bases). The V end was cut by 4 bases, the J end by 3 bases, with 13 bases between. The germline V gene encodes CDR1 ENHRY and CDR2 SYGVKD. The CDR3 consists of 14 residues.

There are a few counts of this clonotype. The chain uses TRBV4-1 and TRBJ1-1; D remains unclear. Germline CDR1 reads MGHRA; CDR2 reads YSYEKL. With 0 bases removed from V and 0 bases from J, the gap between germline ends came to 8 bases. The CDR3 sequence is 15 residues long. Here the CDR3 reads CASSQDSRVNTEAFF. DNA for the CDR3: TGCGCCAGCAGCCAAGACTCTCGGGTGAACACTGAAGCTTTCTTT.

The rearrangement links TRBV3-1 to TRBJ1-2, with D uncertain. The CDR3 loop spans 12 amino acids. CDR1 is LGHDT and CDR2 is YNNKEL in the germline V gene (reference sequence). V lost 4 bases, J lost 14 bases, and 17 bases lay in between. DNA of the CDR3: TGTGCCAGCAGCCCTACGCCGGGAGCGTGGACCTTC. Its protein is CASSPTPGAWTF.

This clonotype was detected a few times. This sequence joins TRBV5-1 and TRBJ2-3; 8 positions agree with TRBD2. Germline lookup yields CDR1 SGHRS and CDR2 YFSETQ. This CDR3 region has 15 residues. The V gene end was trimmed by 4 bases and the J gene end by 5 bases; junction bases not matched to a gene: 9. CDR3 in DNA: TGCGCCAGCAGCCTGCCGGGGGGGCCCGGAGATACGCAGTATTTT. Protein: CASSLPGGPGDTQYF. Using reference TRBV5-1 and TRBJ2-3 for the parts outside the CDR3, the full variable domain is KAGVTQTPRYLIKTRGQQVTLSCSPISGHRSVSWYQQTPGQGLQFLFEYFSETQRNKGNFPGRFSGRQFSNSRSEMNVSTLELGDSALYLCASSLPGGPGDTQYFGPGTRLTVL.

V and J are TRBV10-3 and TRBJ2-7; 7 positions match TRBD1. Germline V gives CDR1 ENHRY, CDR2 SYGVKD. With V trimmed by 7 bases and J by 2 bases, 5 bases remained unmatched. The CDR3 is made up of 13 amino acids. The CDR3 bases are TGTGCCATCACTCGGGACAGTACCTACGAGCAGTACTTC. Protein sequence: CAITRDSTYEQYF.

This clonotype has just a few counts. The chain links TRBV29-1 to TRBJ2-5; D gene ambiguous. The CDR3 is 11 residues long. Trimming left V 4 bases short and J 4 bases short, with 7 bases between. Germline loops: CDR1 SQVTM, CDR2 ANQGSEA. The CDR3 nucleotides are TGCAGCGTTGGGGTGGGAGAGACCCAGTACTTC. Its translation is CSVGVGETQYF. The whole variable domain, remainder taken from reference TRBV29-1 and TRBJ2-5, is SAVISQKPSRDICQRGTSLTIQCQVDSQVTMMFWYRQQPGQSLTLIATANQGSEATYESGFVIDKFPISRPNLTFSTLTVSNMSPEDSSIYLCSVGVGETQYFGPGTRLLVL.

Only a few counts were recorded for this clonotype. The J gene is TRBJ2-5, the V gene TRBV20-1; D is unclear. This CDR3 spans 14 amino acids. V gave up 6 bases and J gave up 2 bases, with 16 bases separating them. Germline V gives CDR1 DFQATT, CDR2 SNEGSKA (reference sequence). For the CDR3, the DNA is TGCAGTGCCATGGTATACGGGTATCAAGAGACCCAGTACTTC. Amino acids: CSAMVYGYQETQYF.

This clonotype turned up a few times. The gene calls are TRBV7-3 and TRBJ1-1; perhaps TRBD1 as D (5 bases). The CDR3 is 14 residues long. Per germline, CDR1 SGHTA and CDR2 FQGTGA. V was cut by 3 bases and J by 4 bases, with 12 bases left in between. The CDR3 reads CASSLGGASTEAFF. CDR3 coding DNA: TGTGCCAGCAGCTTGGGAGGGGCAAGCACTGAAGCTTTCTTT. Full variable domain (outside the CDR3, taken from reference TRBV7-3 and TRBJ1-1): GAGVSQTPSNKVTEKGKYVELRCDPISGHTALYWYRQSLGQGPEFLIYFQGTGAADDSGLPNDRFFAVRPEGSVSTLKIQRTERGDSAVYLCASSLGGASTEAFFGQGTRLTVV.

This clonotype came up many times. The CDR3 is CASSPRARGLSEQYF. CDR3 in DNA: TGTGCCAGCAGTCCTAGAGCCAGGGGGCTATCCGAGCAGTACTTC. The chain combines TRBV12-3 or TRBV12-4 with TRBJ2-7; 8 positions match TRBD1. The length of the CDR3 is 15 residues. V was pared by 5 bases and J by 6 bases, with 12 bases of the junction left unmatched.

This clonotype was detected a few times. The chain recombines TRBV29-1 with TRBJ2-6, with 8 positions matching TRBD2. V dropped 5 bases and J dropped 0; count of bases not matched to a gene: 6. This CDR3 contains 16 residues. Germline V gene lookup returns CDR1 SQVTM and CDR2 ANQGSEA. CDR3 bases: TGCAGCGTTCGGGGGGGCATTAACTCTGGGGCCAACGTCCTGACTTTC. Translating it yields CSVRGGINSGANVLTF.

This clonotype has a handful of counts. The chain combines TRBV9 with TRBJ2-6; 8 positions match TRBD1. Germline V lookup: CDR1 SGDLS, CDR2 YYNGEE. The trim removed 1 base at V and 0 bases at J, leaving 3 bases unmatched. The CDR3 runs 17 residues. CDR3 residues: CASSVIGQGSGANVLTF. CDR3 in DNA: TGTGCCAGCAGCGTAATCGGACAGGGCTCTGGGGCCAACGTCCTGACTTTC.

As DNA, the CDR3 is TGCAGTGCTAGAGGACTAGCGGGGTACACCCAGTACTTC. Its protein product is CSARGLAGYTQYF. V gene TRBV20-1 combines with J gene TRBJ2-5, with 11 bases identical to TRBD2. V gave up 1 base and J gave up 8 bases; unmatched junction bases: 3. The CDR3 covers 13 residues. The V gene's germline CDR1 is DFQATT and CDR2 SNEGSKA (reference sequence).

This chain joins TRBV28 and TRBJ1-2, with a weak D call TRBD1 (5 bases). CDR3 length: 16 residues. V gave up 1 base and J gave up 4 bases, with 16 bases separating them. The V gene's germline CDR1 is MDHEN and CDR2 SYDVKM. This CDR3 is CASSLFGTRGSYGYTF. The CDR3 DNA is TGTGCCAGCAGTTTATTCGGGACCCGGGGATCCTATGGCTACACCTTC.

This clonotype was observed a few times. The chain employs TRBV10-1 and TRBJ2-3; 7 bases match TRBD1. CDR1 WNHNN and CDR2 SYGVQD come from the germline V gene (reference sequence). There are 14 residues in the CDR3. The junction had 4 bases not matched to a gene; V was cut back by 4 bases and J by 3 bases. CDR3 sequence: CASSGGTVTDTQYF. CDR3 DNA sequence: TGCGCCAGCAGTGGAGGGACAGTTACAGATACGCAGTATTTT.

The chain couples TRBV5-8 to TRBJ2-5; D gene ambiguous. The CDR3 loop spans 11 amino acids. The ends were cut back, 5 bases at V and 7 bases at J, with 9 bases in the middle. CDR1 SGHTS and CDR2 YDEGEE come from the germline V gene. CDR3 nucleotides: TGTGCCAGCAGTAGCTCAGCGACCCAGTACTTC. This codes for CASSSSATQYF.

This clonotype was seen a few times. The V and J genes are TRBV5-1 and TRBJ2-2, with D possibly TRBD1 on 5 matching bases. CDR1 and CDR2 from the germline V gene are SGHRS and YFSETQ. Trimming shortened V by 3 bases and J by 0 bases, and 9 bases separated the two germline ends. The CDR3 length is 15 residues. The CDR3 sequence: CASSYDSANTGELFF. CDR3 DNA: TGCGCCAGCAGCTACGACAGCGCGAACACCGGGGAGCTGTTTTTT.